Each of the 2 T cell receptor beta chains below was sequenced from the same sample in a study of T cell responses to AZD1222 COVID-19 vaccine. Some clones are missing from TCRdb's copy, which holds only in-frame ones; the method was immunoSEQ multiplex PCR. The sample lists tens of thousands of clones; 60% to 85% were seen once. The sample in question was peripheral blood, obtained on day 0 of AZD1222 vaccination. The receptors here all came from an adult in good health.

The CDR3: CASSGQFNSPLHF. The CDR3 coding sequence is TGTGCCAGCTCCGGACAGTTCAATTCACCCCTCCACTTT. This chain uses TRBV12-3 or TRBV12-4 with TRBJ1-6; TRBD1 might be the D (6 bases). This CDR3 comprises 13 residues. V lost 8 bases and J lost 7, with 12 bases in between.

The rearrangement links TRBV5-1 to TRBJ2-2, with a tentative D call TRBD1 (6 bases). V gave up 1 base and J gave up 6 bases, with 13 bases separating them. From germline, CDR1 is SGHRS and CDR2 YFSETQ. The CDR3 is 15 amino acids. The CDR3 protein is CASSLIQGGAGELFF. The CDR3 DNA is TGCGCCAGCAGCTTGATACAGGGTGGGGCCGGGGAGCTGTTTTTT.